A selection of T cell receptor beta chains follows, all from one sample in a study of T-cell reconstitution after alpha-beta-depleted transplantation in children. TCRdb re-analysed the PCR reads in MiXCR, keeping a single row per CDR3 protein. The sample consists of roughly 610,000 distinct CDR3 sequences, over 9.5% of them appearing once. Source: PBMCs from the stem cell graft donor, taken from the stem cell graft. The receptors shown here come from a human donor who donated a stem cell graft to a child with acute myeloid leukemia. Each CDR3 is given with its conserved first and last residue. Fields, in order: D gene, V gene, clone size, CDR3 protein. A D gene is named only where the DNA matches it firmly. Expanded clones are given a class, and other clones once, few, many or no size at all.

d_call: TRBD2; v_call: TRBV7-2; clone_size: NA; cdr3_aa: CASSPAGAAKNIQYF
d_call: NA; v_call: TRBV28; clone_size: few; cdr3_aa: CASSLGTSQPQHF
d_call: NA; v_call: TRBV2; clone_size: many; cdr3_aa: CASSEASGRAYEQFF
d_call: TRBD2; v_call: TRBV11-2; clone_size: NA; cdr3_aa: CASSFKVGGDQQYF
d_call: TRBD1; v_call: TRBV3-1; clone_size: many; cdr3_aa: CASSQGGQGNEQYF
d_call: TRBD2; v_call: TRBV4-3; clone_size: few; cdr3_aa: CASSQDRSGRGEDTQYF
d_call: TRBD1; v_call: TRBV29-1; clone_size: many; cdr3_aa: CSVGQGVYEQYF
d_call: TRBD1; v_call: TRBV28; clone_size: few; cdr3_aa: CASSPQTGSMSRRGTQYF
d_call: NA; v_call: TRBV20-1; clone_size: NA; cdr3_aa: CSARDPVELDRYEQNF
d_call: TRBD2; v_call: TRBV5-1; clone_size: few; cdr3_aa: CASQTSTSGKFYEQYF
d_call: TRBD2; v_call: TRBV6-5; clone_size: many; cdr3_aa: CASSYSASGSTDTQYF
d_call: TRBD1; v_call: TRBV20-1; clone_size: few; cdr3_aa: CSAGGTGGGINYGYTF
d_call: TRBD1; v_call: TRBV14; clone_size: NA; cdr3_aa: CASSRSRTGSINEQFF
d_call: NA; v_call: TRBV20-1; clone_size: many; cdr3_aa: CSARTGGKNIQYF
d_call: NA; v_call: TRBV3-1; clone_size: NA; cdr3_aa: CASSQGVISSGGQQFF
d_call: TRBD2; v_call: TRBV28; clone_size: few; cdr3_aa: CASNLAGGNEQYF
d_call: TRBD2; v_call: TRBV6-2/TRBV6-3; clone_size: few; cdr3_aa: CASTYPTSGIYEQYF
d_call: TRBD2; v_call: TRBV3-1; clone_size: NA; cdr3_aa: CASSQVSGSSYNEQFF
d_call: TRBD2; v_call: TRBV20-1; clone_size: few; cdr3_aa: CSALLAGGHEQYF
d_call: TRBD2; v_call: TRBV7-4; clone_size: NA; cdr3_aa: CASSTLAGGPGLNEQFF
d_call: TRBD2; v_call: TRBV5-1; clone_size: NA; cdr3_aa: CASSLAGKSSYNEQFF
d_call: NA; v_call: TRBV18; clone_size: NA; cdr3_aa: CASSPSQGAPLNTEAFF
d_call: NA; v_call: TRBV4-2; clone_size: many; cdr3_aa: CASSQGRAGTYEQYF
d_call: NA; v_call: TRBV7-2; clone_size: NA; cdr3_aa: CASSLFLPAAPAEQFF
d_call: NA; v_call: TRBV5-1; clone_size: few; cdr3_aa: CASSLTDVRIQETQYF
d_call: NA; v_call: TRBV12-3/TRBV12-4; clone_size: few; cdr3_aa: CASSLAGQDEQFF
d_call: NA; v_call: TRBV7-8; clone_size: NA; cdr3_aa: CASSLAPLVKDNEQFF
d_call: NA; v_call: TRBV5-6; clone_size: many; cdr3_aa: CASSLLVANTGELFF
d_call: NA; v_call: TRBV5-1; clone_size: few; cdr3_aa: CASSLDRGGEQFF
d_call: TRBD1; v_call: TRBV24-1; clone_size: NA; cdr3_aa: CATSDSGQGGIEQYF
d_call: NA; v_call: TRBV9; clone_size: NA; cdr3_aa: CASSPVWGRTGEQYF
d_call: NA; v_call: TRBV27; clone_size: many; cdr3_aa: CASSSGYQPQHF